The 8 T cell receptor beta chains in this list originate from one sample, sequenced in a study of blood T cell repertoires in COVID-19. Using immunoSEQ multiplex PCR, the repertoire was profiled, and TCRdb retains in-frame clones only, with some absent. Of approximately 140,000 clones in the sample, approximately 82% were seen once. The source material was peripheral blood. Every receptor here comes from a human donor with acute or convalescent COVID-19. The donor label of this sample is uncertain.

This chain joins TRBV11-3 and TRBJ1-1, with D possibly being TRBD1 (6 bases). Germline CDR1 and CDR2: SGHNT and YENEEA. This CDR3 spans 13 amino acids. The V and J ends lost 5 bases and 7 bases respectively, with 14 bases between them. CDR3 DNA: TGTGCCAGCAGCATAACAACACAGGGTGAAGCTTTCTTT. Translated: CASSITTQGEAFF.

The chain has TRBV5-1 and TRBJ2-2, with 14 bases identical to TRBD2. From germline, CDR1 is SGHRS and CDR2 YFSETQ. V dropped 4 bases and J dropped 8; count of bases not matched to a gene: 10. This CDR3 comprises 17 residues. This CDR3 reads CASSPTSGGALFGELFF. DNA for the CDR3: TGCGCCAGCAGCCCGACTAGCGGGGGGGCGTTGTTTGGGGAGCTGTTTTTT.

The rearrangement links TRBV5-1 to TRBJ2-1, with unresolved D. V lost 4 bases and J lost 2, with 13 bases in between. Germline CDR1 and CDR2: SGHRS and YFSETQ. This CDR3 comprises 15 residues. The CDR3 coding sequence is TGCGCCAGCAGCCCTTCCAGTAATACCTACAATGAGCAGTTCTTC. Translation: CASSPSSNTYNEQFF.

This clone has more than one count but fewer than ten. The chain uses TRBV25-1 and TRBJ1-4, with 9 bases lining up with TRBD1. CDR1 MGHDK and CDR2 SYGVNS come from the germline V gene. V lost 2 bases to trimming and J lost 6 bases; unmatched junction nucleotides: 1. The CDR3 has 14 residues. The CDR3, as DNA: TGTGCCAGCAGTGAAAGACAGGGGGATGAAAAACTGTTTTTT. This sequence encodes CASSERQGDEKLFF.

The gene calls are TRBV5-4 and TRBJ2-2, with 9 bases identical to TRBD2. Trimming cost V 6 bases and J 5 bases; bases outside gene matches: 14. From germline, CDR1 is SGHNT and CDR2 YYREEE (reference sequence). This CDR3 comprises 17 residues. CDR3 in DNA: TGTGCCAGCACCCCGGGGGGAACTAGCGGGCGGACCGGGGAGCTGTTTTTT. Translating it yields CASTPGGTSGRTGELFF. Supplemented by reference TRBV5-4 and TRBJ2-2, the full variable domain reads ETGVTQSPTHLIKTRGQQVTLRCSSQSGHNTVSWYQQALGQGPQFIFQYYREEENGRGNFPPRFSGLQFPNYSSELNVNALELDDSALYLCASTPGGTSGRTGELFFGEGSRLTVL.

The chain recombines TRBV19 with TRBJ1-2; no clear D gene. The CDR3 spans 12 residues. Per the germline V gene, CDR1 is LNHDA and CDR2 is SQIVND (reference sequence). V lost 7 bases, J lost 7 bases, and 13 bases lay in between. CDR3 coding DNA: TGTGCCAGTAATCACAAGGAGGGTGGCTACACCTTC. This translates into CASNHKEGGYTF.

As to this clone: Other DNA sequences in this sample translate to the same CDR3. The genes are TRBV18 and TRBJ1-5, with D perhaps matching TRBD1 (6 bases). With 2 bases removed from V and 4 bases from J, the gap between germline ends came to 6 bases. CDR1 KGHSH and CDR2 LQKENI come from the germline V gene. This CDR3 spans 13 amino acids. The CDR3 DNA reads TGTGCCAGCTCACCAGACAGGAATCAGCCCCAGCATTTT. Amino acids: CASSPDRNQPQHF. Filled out from reference TRBV18 and TRBJ1-5, the complete variable domain reads NAGVMQNPRHLVRRRGQEARLRCSPMKGHSHVYWYRQLPEEGLKFMVYLQKENIIDESGMPKERFSAEFPKEGPSILRIQQVVRGDSAAYFCASSPDRNQPQHFGDGTRLSIL.

Here the CDR3 DNA reads TGCGCCAGCAGCTTGGCTCCCTCAGGGACAAAAAACATTCAGTACTTC. Amino acids: CASSLAPSGTKNIQYF. V and J are TRBV5-1 and TRBJ2-4; D is perhaps TRBD1 (6 bases). This CDR3 region has 16 residues. From germline, CDR1 is SGHRS and CDR2 YFSETQ. V lost 0 bases to trimming and J lost 4 bases, with 14 bases between them. Full variable domain (outside the CDR3, taken from reference TRBV5-1 and TRBJ2-4): KAGVTQTPRYLIKTRGQQVTLSCSPISGHRSVSWYQQTPGQGLQFLFEYFSETQRNKGNFPGRFSGRQFSNSRSEMNVSTLELGDSALYLCASSLAPSGTKNIQYFGAGTRLSVL.